These 7 T cell receptor beta chains were all obtained from the same sample, sequenced in a study of blood T cell repertoires in COVID-19. The assay was immunoSEQ multiplex PCR, and TCRdb's table has in-frame clones only and misses some. In the table there are 100,000 or so clones, roughly 80% of which are singletons. The specimen was peripheral blood. All receptors come from a woman of 80 years or more with acute or convalescent COVID-19.

V gene TRBV29-1 combines with J gene TRBJ2-3; D might be TRBD2 (5 bases). The CDR3 has 13 residues. Per germline, CDR1 SQVTM and CDR2 ANQGSEA. Trimming cost V 3 bases and J 6 bases, with 13 bases left between them. The CDR3 nucleotides read TGCAGCGTTGATTCGGGGATGGCGGATACGCAGTATTTT. Translation: CSVDSGMADTQYF.

The rearrangement links TRBV6-4 to TRBJ1-2; TRBD1 agrees at 8 bases. Per germline, CDR1 MRHNA and CDR2 SNTAGT. Trimming removed 4 bases from V and 8 bases from J; junction bases left unmatched: 12. There are 15 residues in the CDR3. CDR3 residues: CASSVTQGAYYGYTF. The CDR3 bases are TGTGCCAGCAGTGTGACCCAGGGGGCCTATTACGGCTACACCTTC.

This clone appeared a few times. The rearrangement links TRBV7-2 to TRBJ2-2, with D perhaps matching TRBD1 (5 bases). The CDR3 is 13 residues long. The germline gives CDR1 SGHTA, CDR2 FQGNSA. The germline V and J ends were trimmed by 2 bases and 8 bases, with 9 bases remaining between them. This CDR3 reads CASSLPRAGELFF. In DNA, the CDR3 is TGTGCCAGCAGCTTACCCAGGGCGGGGGAGCTGTTTTTT.

This clone was found a few times. The V call is TRBV5-6, the J call TRBJ2-7; D is uncertain. Germline CDR1 SGHDT, CDR2 YYEEEE. The length of the CDR3 is 12 residues. V lost 3 bases and J lost 1, with 5 bases in between. The CDR3: CASSWASYEQYF. DNA for the CDR3: TGTGCCAGCAGCTGGGCTTCCTACGAGCAGTACTTC. The variable domain in full, with the rest retrieved from reference TRBV5-6 and TRBJ2-7, is DAGVTQSPTHLIKTRGQQVTLRCSPKSGHDTVSWYQQALGQGPQFIFQYYEEEERQRGNFPDRFSGHQFPNYSSELNVNALLLGDSALYLCASSWASYEQYFGPGTRLTVT.

The CDR3 reads CASSPHNQPQHF. Here the CDR3 DNA reads TGTGCCAGCAGTCCCCACAATCAGCCCCAGCATTTT. The chain recombines TRBV12-3 or TRBV12-4 with TRBJ1-5; D remains unclear. V was clipped by 5 bases and J by 3 bases, with 5 bases between them. The CDR3 runs to 12 residues.

V gene TRBV27 combines with J gene TRBJ1-2; 9 nucleotides align to TRBD1. Germline V gene sequence: CDR1 MNHEY, CDR2 SMNVEV (reference sequence). Losses at the gene ends were 5 bases for V and 5 bases for J; bases not matched to a gene: 6. The CDR3 is 14 residues long. For the CDR3, the DNA is TGTGCCAGCAGTCCCGGACAGGGGAGGTATGGCTACACCTTC. It codes for CASSPGQGRYGYTF.

The chain couples TRBV24-1 to TRBJ2-1, with a tentative D call TRBD1 (6 bases). CDR1 and CDR2 from the germline V gene are KGHDR and SFDVKD. This CDR3 comprises 17 residues. V lost 4 bases to trimming and J lost 0 bases, with 15 bases between them. The CDR3 DNA reads TGTGCCACCAGTGACCTTAATGACAGGAGCTCCTACAATGAGCAGTTCTTC. This encodes CATSDLNDRSSYNEQFF.